These T cell receptor beta chains were read from a single sample in a study of CD8 T cells in Susac syndrome. A single record per CDR3 protein comes from TCRdb applying MiXCR to the immunoSEQ multiplex PCR reads. Of 120,000 to 150,000 distinct CDR3 sequences in the sample, 94% were seen once. Sequencing was performed on CD8+ T cells from PBMCs. The receptors derive from a human donor in good health. Each CDR3 is given without its conserved first and last residue. The order of the fields is clone size, V gene, J gene, CDR3 protein. Expanded clones are given a class, and other clones once, few, many or no size at all.

>-|TRBV2|TRBJ2-1
ASTDGSSYNEQF
>-|TRBV9|TRBJ1-3
ASSVAYRGGSGNTIY
>-|TRBV7-3|TRBJ2-5
ASSSSLGQGQETQY
>-|TRBV7-2|TRBJ2-1
ASRIVGLAGGWNEQF
>-|TRBV18|TRBJ2-1
ASSPPLAGEQF
>-|TRBV7-9|TRBJ2-4
ASSTVGGLSGLNMV
>-|TRBV2|TRBJ2-7
ASRRINEQY
>-|TRBV6-5|TRBJ2-6
ASSYGASGANVLT
>few|TRBV7-6|TRBJ2-5
ASSLAQETQY
>-|TRBV7-9|TRBJ1-1
ASSLIMGNTEAF
>-|TRBV28|TRBJ2-1
ASTLMMWGYNEQF
>-|TRBV19|TRBJ2-1
ASSIEGPSGRSVFHNEQF
>-|TRBV13|TRBJ1-5
ASSLGSGGQPQH
>once|TRBV3-1|TRBJ2-7
ASSQIAGGEQY
>-|TRBV3-1|TRBJ1-5
ASARGDQPQH
>-|TRBV29-1|TRBJ2-3
SVGLADTQY